This TCR beta chain was retrieved from a study of response to subunit inactivated influenza vaccine. Study-wide results and caveats: Only a handful of new T cells, the authors suggested, are recruited with each seasonal influenza vaccination.

J gave up 0 bases and V 8 bases, and 8 bases lay outside the gene matches. Germline CDR1 is WNHNN and CDR2 is SYGVQD (reference sequence). This CDR3 is built from 16 residues. MiXCR, applied by TCRdb to the RT-PCR reads, yields one record per CDR3 protein. Of about 530,000 distinct CDR3 sequences in the sample, 10% to 15% were seen once. With regard to this clonotype: Its specificity is not known.

The sample here was PBMCs from blood, taken roughly 45 days after vaccination. The chain has TRBV10-1 and TRBJ2-5; TRBD2 matches 11 bases. This receptor was taken from a man over 45 who received an inactivated influenza vaccine. CDR3 in DNA: TGCGCCAGCCGCCGAGGGACTAGCGGAAACCAAGAGACCCAGTACTTC. It yields the protein CASRRGTSGNQETQYF.